This TCR beta chain is drawn from a study of tumor-infiltrating T cells and Merkel cell polyomavirus. Study overall: The T cells studied were KLL-specific CD8+ cells against Merkel polyomavirus. Therapies varied by patient, including chemotherapy, radiation and immunotherapies. Study results and caveats: Tumors with roughly 5-120 KLL-specific clonotypes, versus 0-3, showed better MCC-specific survival. Only one public clonotype, shared by two patients, appeared among 397 sequences.

As regards this clone: Its target is unknown.

The repertoire was sequenced with immunoSEQ multiplex PCR; TCRdb's copy has only in-frame clones and lacks some. The repertoire holds about 25,000 clones, roughly nine tenths seen once, with roughly 2.5% in the top ten. The germline CDR1 and CDR2 sequences are SGHVS and FQNEAQ. The CDR3 runs 15 residues. J was trimmed by 4 bases and V by 1 base; bases with no gene match: 6. Immunohistochemistry showed robust Merkel cell polyomavirus Large T antigen staining in every patient's tumor. All patients were Caucasian, median age about 65, range 50 to 77. The TCR sequence derives from a man between 45 and 60 years old with Merkel cell carcinoma. The specimen was lymph node tissue. The chain is built from TRBV7-8 and TRBJ1-2, with 7 bases matching TRBD1. The CDR3 DNA reads TGTGCCAGCAGCTTAGAAGAGGGGGCTTTCTATGGCTACACCTTC. It encodes CASSLEEGAFYGYTF.